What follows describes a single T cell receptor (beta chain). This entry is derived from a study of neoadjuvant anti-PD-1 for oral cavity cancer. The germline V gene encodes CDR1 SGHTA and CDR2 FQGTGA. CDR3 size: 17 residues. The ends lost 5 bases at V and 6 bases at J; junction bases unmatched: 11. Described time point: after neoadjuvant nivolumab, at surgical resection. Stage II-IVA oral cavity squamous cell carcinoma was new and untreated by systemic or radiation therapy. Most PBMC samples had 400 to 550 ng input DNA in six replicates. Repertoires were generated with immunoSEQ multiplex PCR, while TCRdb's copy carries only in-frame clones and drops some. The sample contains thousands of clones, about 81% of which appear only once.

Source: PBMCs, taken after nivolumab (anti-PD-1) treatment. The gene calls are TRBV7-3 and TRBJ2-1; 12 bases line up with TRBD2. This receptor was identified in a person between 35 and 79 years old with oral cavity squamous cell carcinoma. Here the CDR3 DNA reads TGTGCCAGCAGCCTAAGACTAGCGGGAGTATCTTTCAATGAGCAGTTCTTC. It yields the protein CASSLRLAGVSFNEQFF.